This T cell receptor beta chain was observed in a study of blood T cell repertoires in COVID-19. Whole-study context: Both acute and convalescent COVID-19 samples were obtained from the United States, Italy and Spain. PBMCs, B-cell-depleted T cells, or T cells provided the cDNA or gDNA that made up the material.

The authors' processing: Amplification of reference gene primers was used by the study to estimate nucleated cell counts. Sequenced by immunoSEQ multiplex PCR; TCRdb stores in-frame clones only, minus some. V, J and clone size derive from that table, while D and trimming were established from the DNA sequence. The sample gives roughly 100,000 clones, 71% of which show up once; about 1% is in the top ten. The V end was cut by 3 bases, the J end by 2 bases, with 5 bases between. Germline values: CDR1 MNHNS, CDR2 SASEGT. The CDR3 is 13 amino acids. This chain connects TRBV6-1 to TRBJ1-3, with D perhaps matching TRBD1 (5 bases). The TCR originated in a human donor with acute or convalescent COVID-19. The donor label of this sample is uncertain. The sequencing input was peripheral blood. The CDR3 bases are TGTGCCAGCAGTGACAGGGCTGGAAACACCATATATTTT. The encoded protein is CASSDRAGNTIYF.